Following are 21 T cell receptor beta chains from one sample sequenced in a study of response to subunit inactivated influenza vaccine. TCRdb fed the RT-PCR reads into MiXCR, producing one record per CDR3 protein. Here the sample spans hundreds of thousands of distinct CDR3 sequences, 10% to 15% being singletons. The sample was PBMCs from blood, taken on the day of vaccination. Receptors originate from a man aged 50 or older who received an inactivated influenza vaccine.

This clonotype was picked up a small number of times. This chain joins TRBV24-1 and TRBJ2-4; 7 positions agree with TRBD2. This CDR3 spans 14 amino acids. With V trimmed by 12 bases and J by 2 bases, 9 bases remained unmatched. Germline V lookup: CDR1 KGHDR, CDR2 SFDVKD. CDR3 coding DNA: TGTGCCGCCGGGCCAAGCGGGACCAAAAACATTCAGTACTTC. Amino acid sequence: CAAGPSGTKNIQYF.

This clonotype was picked up a small number of times. The chain has TRBV4-2 and TRBJ1-1, with no clear D. The V and J ends lost 1 base and 7 bases respectively, with 13 bases between them. Looked up from germline, CDR1 is LGHNA and CDR2 is YNFKEQ. The CDR3 has 14 residues. The CDR3 sequence is CASSQGRAVGEAFF. DNA for the CDR3: TGTGCCAGCAGCCAAGGGCGGGCAGTGGGTGAAGCTTTCTTT.

V usage is TRBV29-1 and J usage is TRBJ2-7; TRBD1 aligns across 8 bases. Trimming cost V 7 bases and J 5 bases; bases outside gene matches: 10. CDR3 length: 13 residues. Germline lookup yields CDR1 SQVTM and CDR2 ANQGSEA. In DNA, the CDR3 is TGCAGCGCCGGACAGGGTGGTACGAACGAGCAGTACTTC. Its protein is CSAGQGGTNEQYF.

The chain carries TRBV27 and TRBJ1-3; D remains ambiguous. Trimming took 6 bases from V and 0 from J, leaving 6 bases between them. Germline CDR1 and CDR2: MNHEY and SMNVEV (reference sequence). The CDR3 totals 13 residues. CDR3 in amino acids: CASRTASGNTIYF. The CDR3 DNA follows: TGTGCCAGCAGGACGGCCTCTGGAAACACCATATATTTT.

This rearrangement joins TRBV5-8 to TRBJ2-3, with D unclear. V was pared by 4 bases and J by 5 bases, with 5 bases between. CDR3 length equals 11 residues. CDR1 and CDR2 (germline): SGHTS, YDEGEE. The CDR3 region has the DNA TGTGCCAGCAGCGCGGAAGATACGCAGTATTTT. This encodes CASSAEDTQYF. Full variable domain (outside the CDR3, taken from reference TRBV5-8 and TRBJ2-3): EAGVTQSPTHLIKTRGQQATLRCSPISGHTSVYWYQQALGLGLQFLLWYDEGEERNRGNFPPRFSGRQFPNYSSELNVNALELEDSALYLCASSAEDTQYFGPGTRLTVL.

The rearrangement links TRBV6-2 or TRBV6-3 to TRBJ1-1; 8 positions agree with TRBD1. Trimming removed 6 bases from V and 3 bases from J; junction bases left unmatched: 9. The CDR3 sequence is 15 residues long. The germline CDR1 and CDR2 sequences are MNHEY and SVGEGT. CDR3 sequence: CASSWGDRGYTEAFF. CDR3 bases: TGTGCCAGCAGCTGGGGAGACAGGGGTTACACTGAAGCTTTCTTT.

This clonotype was observed at least ten times. The J gene is TRBJ2-7, the V gene TRBV4-3; tentatively, D is TRBD1 or TRBD2 (6 bases each). The CDR3 is 14 amino acids. V lost 0 bases and J 2 bases, leaving 8 bases between the germline ends. The germline V gene has CDR1 LGHNA and CDR2 YSLEER. The CDR3, as DNA: TGCGCCAGCAGCCAAGAGGGGGGCACCTACGAGCAGTACTTC. Encoded protein: CASSQEGGTYEQYF.

This clonotype was seen a handful of times. V usage is TRBV5-1 and J usage is TRBJ2-2; 12 bases line up with TRBD2. Germline lookup yields CDR1 SGHRS and CDR2 YFSETQ. The V and J ends lost 4 bases and 4 bases, in that order; junction bases with no gene match: 5. The CDR3 runs to 16 residues. CDR3 region: CASSASGRAATGELFF. The CDR3 nucleotides are TGCGCCAGCAGCGCTAGCGGGAGGGCCGCCACCGGGGAGCTGTTTTTT.

V gene TRBV11-1 combines with J gene TRBJ1-6; D is perhaps TRBD1 (5 bases). Germline V gene data show CDR1 as SGHAT and CDR2 as FQDESV (reference sequence). V shed 7 bases and J shed 7 bases, with 14 bases lying between them. The CDR3 covers 14 residues. This CDR3 reads CASTPGGKNSPLHF. In DNA, the CDR3 is TGTGCCAGCACCCCCGGGGGGAAGAATTCACCCCTCCACTTT.

The chain joins TRBV12-3 or TRBV12-4 to TRBJ2-5; a weak D match, TRBD1 (6 bases). This CDR3 has 13 residues. Trimming left V 5 bases short and J 9 bases short, with 16 bases between. The CDR3 reads CASSPDSTQAQYF. Written as DNA, the CDR3 is TGTGCCAGCAGTCCGGACAGCACGCAGGCCCAGTACTTC.

The chain combines TRBV6-1 with TRBJ1-1, with unresolved D. The CDR3 contains 14 residues. Per germline, CDR1 MNHNS and CDR2 SASEGT. The V and J ends lost 6 bases and 2 bases respectively, with 13 bases between them. The CDR3 loop is CASSPITPNTEAFF. The CDR3 DNA follows: TGTGCCAGCAGCCCAATTACACCAAACACTGAAGCTTTCTTT.

The chain joins TRBV2 to TRBJ2-1; 9 bases align to TRBD1. The CDR3 has 19 amino acids. J gave up 0 bases and V 8 bases, and 17 bases lay outside the gene matches. CDR1 is SNHLY, CDR2 FYNNEI, per germline. CDR3 sequence reads: CASCSPGTGTPRSYNEQFF. The CDR3 DNA follows: TGTGCCAGCTGTTCCCCCGGGACAGGGACACCTCGCTCCTACAATGAGCAGTTCTTC. The complete variable domain, with remaining parts taken from reference TRBV2 and TRBJ2-1, reads EPEVTQTPSHQVTQMGQEVILRCVPISNHLYFYWYRQILGQKVEFLVSFYNNEISEKSEIFDDQFSVERPDGSNFTLKIRSTKLEDSAMYFCASCSPGTGTPRSYNEQFFGPGTRLTVL.

The chain combines TRBV12-3 or TRBV12-4 with TRBJ2-5; the D is unclear. This CDR3 is 17 amino acids long. The ends were cut back, 5 bases at V and 1 base at J, with 20 bases in the middle. The CDR3 region has the DNA TGTGCCAGCAGTGTCGTTCGTTTGCTTGCGGTCCAAGAGACCCAGTACTTC. Translated, it gives CASSVVRLLAVQETQYF.

V usage is TRBV5-1 and J usage is TRBJ2-5, with TRBD1 matching over 9 bases. With 2 bases clipped from V and 6 bases from J, the junction kept 23 bases outside the gene matches. Germline CDR1 reads SGHRS; CDR2 reads YFSETQ. The CDR3 has 20 amino acids. CDR3 sequence: CASSFPGQGNPVVQEKTQYF. CDR3 nucleotide sequence: TGCGCCAGCAGCTTCCCGGGACAGGGCAACCCCGTGGTCCAGGAGAAGACCCAGTACTTC.

There are many counts of this clonotype. The genes are TRBV29-1 and TRBJ2-7, with 7 bases matching TRBD1. V lost 7 bases, J lost 0 bases, and 6 bases stayed unmatched. This CDR3 spans 13 amino acids. Germline V CDR1 and CDR2: SQVTM, ANQGSEA. Here the CDR3 DNA reads TGCAGCGCCTCGGACAGGAGCTCCTACGAGCAGTACTTC. This gives the protein CSASDRSSYEQYF.

Remarks on this clonotype: Its ends do not fully match the called genes, so a read error is possible. CDR3 DNA: TGTGCCAGCGGTAGGACTTTCGGTTACACTGAGCAGTTCTTC. Translated, it gives CASGRTFGYTEQFF. This chain uses TRBV6-1 with TRBJ2-1, with D maybe TRBD2 (5 bases). The germline V gene encodes CDR1 MNHNS and CDR2 SASEGT. The CDR3 runs to 14 residues.

At least ten counts were recorded for this clonotype. The CDR3 region has the DNA TGTGCCAGCAGTTCCTGGGACAGAGCCAAAAACATTCAGTACTTC. This sequence encodes CASSSWDRAKNIQYF. The V call is TRBV6-5, the J call TRBJ2-4; TRBD1 matches 7 bases. The CDR3 sequence is 15 residues long. CDR1 is MNHEY and CDR2 is SVGAGI in the germline V gene. V was pared by 4 bases and J by 0 bases, with 3 bases of the junction left unmatched.

This clonotype was seen repeatedly, ten times or more. V is TRBV12-3 or TRBV12-4 and J is TRBJ1-5, with TRBD1 as a possible D gene (5 bases). There are 14 residues in the CDR3. Trimming removed 5 bases from V and 1 base from J, with 9 bases in between. DNA for the CDR3: TGTGCCAGCAGTGATACAGGAAGCAATCAGCCCCAGCATTTT. It codes for CASSDTGSNQPQHF.

This clonotype was seen a handful of times. V is TRBV20-1 and J is TRBJ1-1, with D possibly TRBD1 on 5 matching bases. Trimming took off 2 bases at V and 9 bases at J, with 13 bases between the two ends. Germline CDR1 and CDR2: DFQATT and SNEGSKA (reference sequence). The CDR3 covers 12 residues. CDR3 protein: CSARPSGGQAFF. CDR3 coding DNA: TGCAGTGCTAGACCCTCTGGGGGTCAAGCTTTCTTT.

CDR3 region: CSAWSASGGDEQFF. Here the CDR3 DNA reads TGCAGTGCTTGGTCGGCTAGCGGGGGTGATGAGCAGTTCTTC. V and J are TRBV20-1 and TRBJ2-1; 10 positions agree with TRBD2. Germline values: CDR1 DFQATT, CDR2 SNEGSKA (reference sequence). The CDR3 totals 14 residues. Trimming at V came to 5 bases and at J to 8 bases, leaving 9 bases not matched to a gene.

The chain recombines TRBV13 with TRBJ2-5; TRBD1 agrees at 10 bases. The V and J ends lost 5 bases and 7 bases, in that order; junction bases with no gene match: 13. This CDR3 region has 16 residues. CDR1 PRHDT and CDR2 FYEKMQ come from the germline V gene (reference sequence). The CDR3 region has the DNA TGTGCCAGCAGCCCTCCCACCGGGACAGGGGACTTGACCCAGTACTTC. It encodes CASSPPTGTGDLTQYF.